This entry describes one T cell receptor beta chain. The germline CDR1 and CDR2 sequences are SGHVS and FNYEAQ. V shed 5 bases, J shed 3 bases, and the junction held 12 bases outside the gene matches. The CDR3 loop spans 16 amino acids. One Seattle source followed patients from active infection through their disease course. The sample belongs to a study of blood T cell repertoires in COVID-19. Turning to the study itself: Researchers got acute and convalescent COVID-19 samples from the United States, Italy and Spain. PBMCs, B-cell-depleted T cells, or T cells were the source of the cDNA or gDNA that made up the material.

Original analysis: Amplification of reference gene primers provided the estimated nucleated cell counts. Only in-frame clones appear in the TCRdb table, and some are missing; sequencing was by immunoSEQ multiplex PCR. For V, J and clone size, that table is used; D and trimming come from the DNA. The profile covers roughly 300,000 clones, with 86% appearing a single time and around 12% taken by the ten largest. The specimen sequenced was peripheral blood. V and J are TRBV7-6 and TRBJ2-5, with 7 bases fitting TRBD2. The TCR was taken from a woman aged 30 to 39 with COVID-19, enrolled during active disease. The CDR3 reads CASSPLGGWLKETQYF. DNA of the CDR3: TGTGCCAGCAGCCCCTTGGGGGGGTGGCTGAAAGAGACCCAGTACTTC.